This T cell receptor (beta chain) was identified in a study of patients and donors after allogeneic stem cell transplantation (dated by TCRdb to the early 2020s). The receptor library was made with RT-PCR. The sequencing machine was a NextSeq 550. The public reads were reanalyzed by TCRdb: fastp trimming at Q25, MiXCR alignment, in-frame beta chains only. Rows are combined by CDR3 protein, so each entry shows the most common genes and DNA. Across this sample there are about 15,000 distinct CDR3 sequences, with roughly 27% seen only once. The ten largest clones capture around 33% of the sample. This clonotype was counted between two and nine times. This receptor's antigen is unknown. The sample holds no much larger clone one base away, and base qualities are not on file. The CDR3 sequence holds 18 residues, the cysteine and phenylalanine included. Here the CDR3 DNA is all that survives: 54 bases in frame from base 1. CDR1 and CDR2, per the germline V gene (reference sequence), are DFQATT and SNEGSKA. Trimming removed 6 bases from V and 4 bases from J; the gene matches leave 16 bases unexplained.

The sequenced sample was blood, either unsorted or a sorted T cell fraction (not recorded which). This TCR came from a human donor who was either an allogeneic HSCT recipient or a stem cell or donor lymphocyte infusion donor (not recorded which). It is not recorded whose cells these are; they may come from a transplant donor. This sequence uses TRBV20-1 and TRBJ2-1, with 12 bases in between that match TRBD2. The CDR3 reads CSADHIETSGGQYNEQFF. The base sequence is TGCAGTGCCGATCATATTGAGACTAGCGGGGGCCAGTACAATGAGCAGTTCTTC.